Below, one T cell receptor (beta chain) is given with its context. Its cognate antigen has yet to be identified. The read finishes 3 residues shy of the CDR3 end, and the germline J gene is used to complete it. The immunoSEQ assay used multiplex PCR to amplify TCR beta CDR3 regions from an average of about 1,200 ng of genomic DNA per sample. Primer bias was corrected in the assay by using a complete synthetic TCR repertoire to establish an amplification baseline. The amplicons were sequenced on the Illumina platform. Per the original workflow: Sequences were error-corrected by clustering with frequency ratios and a modified nearest-neighbor algorithm and were then analyzed in the immunoSEQ Analyzer with IMGT gene definitions. TCR richness and evenness were averaged over 20 rarefaction repeats at each rarefaction depth, excluding samples with fewer sequences than the depth. Wilcoxon rank sum tests with FDR correction were used to compare relative abundances of V, D and J genes between the groups. Blinded duplicates gave an intraclass correlation of around 95% for TCR richness and an average of around 83% across around 70 gene segments. Not all clones reach the TCRdb copy of this immuneACCESS table, which keeps in-frame sequences only. Checked studies attribute under half of the gap to unresolved V genes and leave the rest unexplained. The DNA was the basis for D and trimming; V, J and clone size are from that table. Per the sample table, the count is tens of thousands of clones. The biggest ten clones account for 1.4% of the sample.

The sample belongs to a study of T cells in women clearing cervical HPV infection (dated by TCRdb to the late 2010s). A note on the overall study: Cases were 20 to 25 women with histologically confirmed HPV16-related CIN3 or worse, including 2 invasive cancers. Controls were around 25 women whose single incident HPV16 infection cleared within 12 months without precancer or cancer developing. Blood from cases was collected at the visit where the lesion was first found, while blood from controls was collected once the infection could no longer be detected. For cases, a median interval of nearly 150 days, with an interquartile range of 90 to 200 days, was observed between lesion detection and blood sampling. Since HLA typing was available for only a few women, HLA type could not be ruled out as a confounder. The exploratory proof-of-principle case-control study was nested within the Guanacaste HPV Natural History Study in Costa Rica and compared TCR repertoires across cervical HPV16 outcomes. Cases and controls were matched on age within five years and on year of sample collection. Cases had a median age of roughly 35 years compared with 38 for controls, and baseline characteristics showed no significant differences between the groups. The parent cohort enrolled about 10,000 women aged 18 or older in Guanacaste, Costa Rica, in about 1992 to 1995 and followed the women for less than nine years. As quality controls, five blinded duplicates were added to each group, bringing the total to 60 or so samples made up of around 50 participants and 10 replicates. General conclusions and limits of the study: Whether associations preceded infection or resulted from infection could not be shown with the cross-sectional design, and effector/memory subsets and HPV-specific T cells were not isolated. TRBV6-7 relative abundance was lower in cases than in controls (roughly 0.11% versus 0.16%; Bonferroni P = 0.0008). CIN3+ cases had significantly higher TCR repertoire richness than controls across sequencing depths, but evenness did not differ between the groups. Random forest classifiers combining richness and V gene abundances distinguished cases from controls with an estimated AUC of more than 0.8. Because the number of T cells in each sample was unknown, differences in richness could reflect differing T-cell content rather than repertoire biology.

Trimming removed 4 bases from V and 3 bases from J, leaving 9 bases between the germline ends. According to the germline V gene (reference sequence), CDR1 reads LNHDA and CDR2 reads SQIVND. CDR3 length: 13 amino acids, cysteine to phenylalanine. The 30 bases shown cover part of the CDR3, and their frame starts at base 1. Every participant had a single incident cervical HPV16 infection, and prevalent HPV16 infections were excluded. Cervical HPV DNA was detected by MY09/MY11 PCR, and genotyping was performed by dot-blot hybridization. Fifteen mL of heparinized blood were centrifuged, and the buffy coat was split into aliquots, frozen at -30 degrees C, and then kept at -80 degrees C. QIAGEN kits were used to extract genomic DNA from buffy coat specimens.

The sample was blood buffy coat. The chain uses TRBV19 and TRBJ2-5; 6 matching bases give a weak D call of TRBD1. The TCR originated in a woman between 18 and 70 years old with a cervical HPV16 infection that either progressed to CIN3+ or cleared (not recorded which). For the CDR3, the sequence is CASSTRTEETQYF. Incomplete CDR3 DNA: TGTGCCAGTAGTACTAGGACAGAAGAGACC.